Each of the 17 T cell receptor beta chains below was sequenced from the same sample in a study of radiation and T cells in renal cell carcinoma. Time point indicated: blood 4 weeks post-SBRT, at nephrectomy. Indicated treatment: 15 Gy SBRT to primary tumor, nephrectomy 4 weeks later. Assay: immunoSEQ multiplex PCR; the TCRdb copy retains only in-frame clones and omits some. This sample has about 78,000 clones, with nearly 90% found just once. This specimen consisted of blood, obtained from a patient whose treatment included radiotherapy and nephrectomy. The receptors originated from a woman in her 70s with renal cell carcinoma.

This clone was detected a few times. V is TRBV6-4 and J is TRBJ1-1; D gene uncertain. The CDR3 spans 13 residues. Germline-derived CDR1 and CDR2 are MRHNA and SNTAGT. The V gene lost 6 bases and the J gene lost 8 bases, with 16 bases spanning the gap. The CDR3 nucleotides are TGTGCCAGCAGGGACCCGGGTTTACGGGAAGCTTTCTTT. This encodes CASRDPGLREAFF.

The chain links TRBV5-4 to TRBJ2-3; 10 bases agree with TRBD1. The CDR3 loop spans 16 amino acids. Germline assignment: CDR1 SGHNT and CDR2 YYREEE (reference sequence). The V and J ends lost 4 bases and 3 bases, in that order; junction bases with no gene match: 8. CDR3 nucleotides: TGTGCCAGCAGCGCCCGGGACAGGGGAGGGACAGATACGCAGTATTTT. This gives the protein CASSARDRGGTDTQYF.

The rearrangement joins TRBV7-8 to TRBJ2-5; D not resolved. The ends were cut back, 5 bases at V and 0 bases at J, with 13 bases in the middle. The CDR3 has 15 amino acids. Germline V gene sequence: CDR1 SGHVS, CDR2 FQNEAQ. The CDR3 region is CASSRVLGYQETQYF. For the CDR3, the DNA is TGTGCCAGCAGCCGGGTCCTGGGGTACCAAGAGACCCAGTACTTC.

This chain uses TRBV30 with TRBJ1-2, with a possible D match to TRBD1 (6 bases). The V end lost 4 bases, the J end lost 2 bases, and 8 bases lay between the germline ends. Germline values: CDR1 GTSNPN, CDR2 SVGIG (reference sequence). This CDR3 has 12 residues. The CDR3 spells CAWTQGNYGYTF. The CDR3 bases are TGTGCCTGGACCCAGGGGAACTATGGCTACACCTTC.

CDR3: CASSQESGRFGELFF. The CDR3 DNA reads as TGCGCCAGCAGCCAAGAAAGTGGGAGGTTCGGGGAGCTGTTTTTT. The genes are TRBV4-1 and TRBJ2-2; TRBD2 is a possible D gene (6 bases). Germline loops: CDR1 MGHRA, CDR2 YSYEKL. Trimming took 0 bases from V and 7 from J, leaving 12 bases between them. CDR3 length equals 15 residues.

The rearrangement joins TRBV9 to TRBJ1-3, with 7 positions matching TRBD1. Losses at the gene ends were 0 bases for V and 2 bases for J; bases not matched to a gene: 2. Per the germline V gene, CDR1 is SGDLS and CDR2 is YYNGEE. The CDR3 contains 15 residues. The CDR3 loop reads CASSVGQGAGNTIYF. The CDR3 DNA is TGTGCCAGCAGCGTAGGACAGGGTGCTGGAAACACCATATATTTT.

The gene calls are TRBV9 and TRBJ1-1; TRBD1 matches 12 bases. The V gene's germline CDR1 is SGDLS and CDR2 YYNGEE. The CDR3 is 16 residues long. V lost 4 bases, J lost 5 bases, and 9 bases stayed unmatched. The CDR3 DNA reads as TGTGCCAGCAGCACGGGACAGGGGGCGCGTTGGACTGAAGCTTTCTTT. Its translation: CASSTGQGARWTEAFF. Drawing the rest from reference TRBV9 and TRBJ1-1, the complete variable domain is DSGVTQTPKHLITATGQRVTLRCSPRSGDLSVYWYQQSLDQGLQFLIQYYNGEERAKGNILERFSAQQFPDLHSELNLSSLELGDSALYFCASSTGQGARWTEAFFGQGTRLTVV.

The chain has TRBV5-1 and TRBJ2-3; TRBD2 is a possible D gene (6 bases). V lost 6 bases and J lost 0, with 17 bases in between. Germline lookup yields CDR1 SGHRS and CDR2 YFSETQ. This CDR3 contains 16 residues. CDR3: CASTKRVAESTDTQYF. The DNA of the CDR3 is TGCGCCAGCACCAAGCGGGTAGCGGAGAGCACAGATACGCAGTATTTT.

CDR3 protein: CASSVYRGPTDTQYF. The CDR3 coding sequence is TGTGCCAGCAGCGTTTACAGGGGCCCCACAGATACGCAGTATTTT. V is TRBV11-2 and J is TRBJ2-3; 7 bases match TRBD1. Per the germline V gene, CDR1 is SGHAT and CDR2 is FQNNGV. Trimming removed 5 bases from V and 2 bases from J; junction bases left unmatched: 7. The CDR3 extends over 15 amino acids.

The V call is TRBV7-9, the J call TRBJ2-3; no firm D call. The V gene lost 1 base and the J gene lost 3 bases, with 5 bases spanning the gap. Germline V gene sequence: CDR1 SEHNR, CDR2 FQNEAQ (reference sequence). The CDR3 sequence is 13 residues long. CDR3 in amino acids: CASSLGMTDTQYF. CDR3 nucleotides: TGTGCCAGCAGCTTAGGAATGACAGATACGCAGTATTTT.

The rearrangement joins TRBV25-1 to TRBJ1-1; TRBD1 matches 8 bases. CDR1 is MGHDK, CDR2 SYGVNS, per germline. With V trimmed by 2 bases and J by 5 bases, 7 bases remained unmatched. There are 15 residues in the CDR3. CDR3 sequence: CASSENQGAGTEAFF. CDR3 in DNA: TGTGCCAGCAGTGAAAACCAGGGGGCTGGGACTGAAGCTTTCTTT.

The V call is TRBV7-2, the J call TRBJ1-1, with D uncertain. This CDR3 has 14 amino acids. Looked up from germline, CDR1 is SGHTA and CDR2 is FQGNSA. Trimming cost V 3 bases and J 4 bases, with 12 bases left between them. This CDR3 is CASSFWTFGTEAFF. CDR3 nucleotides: TGTGCCAGCAGCTTTTGGACCTTTGGCACTGAAGCTTTCTTT.

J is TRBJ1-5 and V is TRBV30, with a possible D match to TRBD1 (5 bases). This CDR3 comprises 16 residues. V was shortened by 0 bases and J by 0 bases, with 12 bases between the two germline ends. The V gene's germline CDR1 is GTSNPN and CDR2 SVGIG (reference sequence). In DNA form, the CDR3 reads TGTGCCTGGAGTGTCGGGACGGTCTTTAGCAATCAGCCCCAGCATTTT. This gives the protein CAWSVGTVFSNQPQHF.

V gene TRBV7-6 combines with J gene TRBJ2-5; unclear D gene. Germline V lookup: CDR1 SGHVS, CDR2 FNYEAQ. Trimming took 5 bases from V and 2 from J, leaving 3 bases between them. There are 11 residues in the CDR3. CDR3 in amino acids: CASSPQETQYF. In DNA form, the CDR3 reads TGTGCCAGCAGCCCTCAAGAGACCCAGTACTTC. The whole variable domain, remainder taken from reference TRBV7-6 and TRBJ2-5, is GAGVSQSPRYKVTKRGQDVALRCDPISGHVSLYWYRQALGQGPEFLTYFNYEAQQDKSGLPNDRFSAERPEGSISTLTIQRTEQRDSAMYRCASSPQETQYFGPGTRLLVL.

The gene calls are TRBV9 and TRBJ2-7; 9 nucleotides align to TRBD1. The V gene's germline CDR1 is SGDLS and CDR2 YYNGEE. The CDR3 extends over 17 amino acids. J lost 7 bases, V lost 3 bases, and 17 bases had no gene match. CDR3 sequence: CASSAGIGTGIGGEQYF. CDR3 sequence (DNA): TGTGCCAGCAGCGCGGGAATAGGGACAGGGATTGGGGGGGAGCAGTACTTC.

DNA for the CDR3: TGTGCCAGCAGTGAAAGGAGGGCCCCTGGGCCTTTAGGTGGGAGGGCTTTCTTT. Its protein product is CASSERRAPGPLGGRAFF. The chain employs TRBV6-1 and TRBJ1-1; D gene unclear. The V end lost 2 bases, the J end lost 11 bases, and 30 bases lay between the germline ends. The CDR3 spans 18 residues. Germline CDR1 is MNHNS and CDR2 is SASEGT.

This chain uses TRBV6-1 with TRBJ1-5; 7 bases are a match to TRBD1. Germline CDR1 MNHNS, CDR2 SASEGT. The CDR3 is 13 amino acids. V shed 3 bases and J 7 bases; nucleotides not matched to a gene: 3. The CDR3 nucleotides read TGTGCCAGCAGTGAGGGCAGGGGGCAGCCCCAGCATTTT. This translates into CASSEGRGQPQHF.